This TCR beta chain derives from a study of blood T cells in healthy people across ages. Donors ranged from about 6 to 95 years old and were healthy Caucasians in Russia. Per germline, CDR1 SQVTM and CDR2 ANQGSEA. This CDR3 spans 17 amino acids. V lost 0 bases to trimming and J lost 4 bases; unmatched junction nucleotides: 11. Alongside a J-beta primer mix, a sample-barcoded 5' primer served in a second PCR lasting 7 to 11 cycles. TCRdb called the 5' RACE reads again in MiXCR, with one record for every CDR3 protein. This repertoire shows fewer than 1,200,000 distinct CDR3 sequences, approximately 25% found once; its top ten account for around 0.75%. General study findings and limits: Roughly linear age-related decline in beta diversity appeared, significant by age 40.

Notes on this clonotype: Its specificity is unknown.

The sample was also linked to a second study, of T cells of mothers and their children.

The source material was blood. This clonotype was obtained from a girl between 2 and 10 years old in good health. The chain joins TRBV29-1 to TRBJ2-2; 7 bases fit TRBD2. In DNA, the CDR3 is TGCAGCGTTGAAGACGGGGGGTCTTGGTCGGCCACCGGGGAGCTGTTTTTT. Translation gives CSVEDGGSWSATGELFF.